A selection of T cell receptor beta chains follows, all from one sample in a study of cytomegalovirus exposure and HLA in healthy donors. TCRdb's table, derived via immunoSEQ multiplex PCR, lists solely in-frame clones and lacks some. The sample consists of roughly 230,000 clones, about nine tenths of them appearing once. Sequencing was performed on PBMCs. The receptors come from a girl aged 2 to 10 in good health and CMV-seronegative. Each CDR3 is given with its conserved first and last residue. Clone size appears in some rows only: once, few, many, or a class for an expanded clone.

>TRBV5-8|TRBJ1-1|-
CASSPGWGPGTEAFF
>TRBV2|TRBJ1-1|-
CASSEELTRPAGTEAFF
>TRBV19|TRBJ1-1|-
CASSIDHATGGGNDEAFF
>TRBV30|TRBJ2-1|-
CAWGRREGQQFF
>TRBV11-2|TRBJ1-4|-
CASSSRRNTGGSNEKLFF
>TRBV13|TRBJ2-1|-
CASSSRSGISYNEQFF
>TRBV10-2|TRBJ1-1|-
CASSESAGWTEAFF
>TRBV1|TRBJ2-2|-
CTSSQEEGLGTTGELFF
>TRBV2|TRBJ2-7|-
CASSESVAIRGGKYEQYF
>TRBV7-6|TRBJ1-4|-
CASSLGGQINEKLFF
>TRBV6-5|TRBJ1-3|-
CASSYVGSSGNTIYF
>TRBV5-4|TRBJ1-4|-
CASSFGTSNEKLFF
>TRBV4-2|TRBJ1-4|-
CASSQDGLGGRNEKLFF
>TRBV19|TRBJ2-2|-
CASSTDRWELFF
>TRBV2|TRBJ2-6|once
CASSEAYGLSTGANVLTF
>TRBV30|TRBJ1-1|-
CAWSRQAEAFF
>TRBV5-6|TRBJ2-7|-
CASRGTGKGYEQYF
>TRBV12-5|-|-
CASADHPGTDLDEQYF
>TRBV7-3|TRBJ2-7|-
CASNTPGTEPYEQYF
>TRBV15|TRBJ1-5|-
CATSRDIATTSNQPQHF
>TRBV4-1|TRBJ2-1|once
CASSQESTLAGGRYEQFF
>TRBV7-9|TRBJ2-7|-
CASSFPDRVYEQYF
>TRBV27|TRBJ2-1|-
CASSRGDEQFF
>TRBV5-1|TRBJ2-1|-
CASSLREAVSYNEQFF
>TRBV5-1|TRBJ2-2|-
CASSTGTDRQTNTGELFF
>TRBV27|TRBJ2-1|-
CASSLFVAGGPGEQFF
>TRBV6-1|TRBJ2-5|-
CASSGLAGQETQYF
>TRBV13|TRBJ2-1|-
CASSEGTSGIHEQFF
>TRBV28|TRBJ2-7|-
CASSSGTGVLEDEQYF
>TRBV4-1|TRBJ2-6|-
CATNVGTGSSGANVLTF
>TRBV6-5|TRBJ2-5|-
CASSYFYGGETQYF
>TRBV28|TRBJ1-6|-
CASSPTPPGQGGSPLHF
>TRBV7-7|-|-
CASSLALGSGYEQYF
>TRBV5-1|TRBJ1-4|few
CASSLSVGGEKLFF
>TRBV5-1|TRBJ2-2|-
CASSLAGKMGLAGDTGELFF
>TRBV4-2|TRBJ2-7|-
CASSQTSPTSGSEQYF
>TRBV5-5|TRBJ2-7|-
CASSFWPSGYEQYF
>TRBV20-1|TRBJ2-7|-
CSVRVDEQYF
>TRBV27|TRBJ2-3|-
CASSPPSTDTQYF
>TRBV11-1|TRBJ2-3|-
CASSKRTSEQYF
>TRBV7-9|TRBJ1-4|-
CASSSRDEKLFF
>TRBV5-4|TRBJ1-1|-
CASSLLLETEAFF
>TRBV4-1|TRBJ1-1|-
CASSPQPTGGNTEAFF
>TRBV4-1|-|-
CASSQDLPPSYEQYF
>TRBV6-5|TRBJ2-5|once
CASSYLGARQETQYF
>TRBV27|TRBJ2-7|-
CASSRTTGVYEQYF
>TRBV6-4|TRBJ2-3|once
CASSDSKTLLTDTQYF
>TRBV6-5|TRBJ1-1|-
CASRRLDRENTEAFF
>TRBV13|TRBJ2-7|-
CASSRRGRQGPYEQYF
>TRBV5-6|TRBJ2-3|-
CASSRTRSQGPDTQYF
>TRBV10-3|TRBJ2-3|-
CASTGGGPASTDTQYF
>TRBV4-2|TRBJ1-4|-
CASSQEAVVGEKLFF
>TRBV19|TRBJ2-7|-
CASSQSRKTLEQYF
>TRBV11-2|TRBJ2-1|once
CASRDTNSGTNEQFF
>TRBV18|TRBJ2-7|-
CASSLAGYEQYF
>TRBV6-1|TRBJ2-7|-
CASSAGLAGPYEQYF
>TRBV9|TRBJ2-7|-
CASSVRSQSHEQYF